A selection of T cell receptor beta chains follows, all from one sample in a study of CD8+ T cells in alopecia areata. Assay: immunoSEQ multiplex PCR; the TCRdb copy retains only in-frame clones and omits some. This sample yields about 160,000 clones, of which 87% are seen a single time; around 15% belongs to the top ten. The sequencing here drew on CD8+ T cells sorted from blood, taken at week 0. The source of these receptors is a human donor with alopecia areata. CDR3s include the opening cysteine and the closing phenylalanine or tryptophan. The D gene is left open where the match is weak. Rows give clone size only sometimes, using once, few, many, or a class for an expanded clone.

>TRBJ1-2|TRBV29-1|TRBD1|-
CSVDRGLSGYTF
TGCAGCGTTGACAGGGGGCTTTCTGGCTACACCTTC
>TRBJ1-1|TRBV6-5|-|-
CASSYEGGWTEAFF
TGTGCCAGCAGTTACGAGGGGGGTTGGACTGAAGCTTTCTTT
>TRBJ2-1|TRBV14|TRBD2|-
CASSQVGTSGYNEQFF
TGTGCCAGCAGCCAAGTGGGGACTAGCGGTTACAATGAGCAGTTCTTC
>TRBJ1-2|TRBV14|TRBD1|-
CASSQDRYTGGANGYTF
TGTGCCAGCAGCCAAGATCGGTATACAGGGGGCGCGAATGGCTACACCTTC
>TRBJ2-5|TRBV29-1|-|-
CSVEGEGTQYF
TGCAGCGTGGAGGGGGAGGGGACCCAGTACTTC
>TRBJ2-3|TRBV9|-|-
CASSVRRDTDTQYF
TGTGCCAGCAGCGTGAGGCGGGACACAGATACGCAGTATTTT
>TRBJ2-7|TRBV7-8|TRBD1|-
CASSHRGSYEQYF
TGTGCCAGCAGCCACAGGGGTTCCTACGAGCAGTACTTC
>TRBJ1-5|TRBV5-1|-|-
CASSLEPWDALRQPQHF
TGCGCCAGCAGCCTGGAACCTTGGGACGCCCTGCGACAGCCCCAGCATTTT
>TRBJ2-1|TRBV27|TRBD2|once
CASRRDSSGNNYNEQFF
TGTGCCAGCAGGAGGGACTCTAGCGGGAATAACTACAATGAGCAGTTCTTC
>TRBJ2-7|TRBV4-1|TRBD2|once
CASSQALAGNSYEQYF
TGCGCCAGCAGCCAGGCCCTAGCGGGAAATAGCTACGAGCAGTACTTC
>TRBJ1-2|TRBV29-1|-|few
CSVEVSSYGYTF
TGCAGCGTTGAAGTGTCATCCTATGGCTACACCTTC
>TRBJ2-2|TRBV27|TRBD1|-
CASSLLKQGAGGELFF
TGTGCCAGCAGTTTATTGAAACAGGGGGCTGGCGGGGAGCTGTTTTTT
>TRBJ2-7|TRBV5-1|-|-
CASILFWTVCYEQYF
TGCGCCAGCATCCTGTTCTGGACAGTTTGCTACGAGCAGTACTTC
>TRBJ2-7|TRBV4-1|-|once
CASSQVLGYEQYF
TGCGCCAGCAGCCAAGTACTAGGATACGAGCAGTACTTC
>TRBJ2-7|TRBV19|-|-
CASSIPDRTPYEQYF
TGTGCCAGTAGTATTCCGGACAGAACCCCCTACGAGCAGTACTTC
>TRBJ2-7|TRBV27|TRBD2|once
CASSSNLAGGIYEQYF
TGTGCCAGCAGTTCCAACCTAGCGGGAGGGATTTACGAGCAGTACTTC
>TRBJ2-7|TRBV29-1|-|-
CSVESPDGGGGGLYEQYF
TGCAGCGTCGAATCTCCCGACGGGGGTGGCGGTGGCCTCTACGAGCAGTACTTC
>TRBJ2-7|TRBV15|-|-
CATRRGAEDYEQYF
TGTGCCACCCGCCGAGGGGCCGAAGACTACGAGCAGTACTTC
>TRBJ2-5|TRBV25-1|-|-
CASSQGVGETQYF
TGTGCCAGCAGCCAAGGGGTCGGGGAGACCCAGTACTTC
>TRBJ1-1|TRBV5-6|-|-
CASSSGDTEAFF
TGTGCCAGCAGCTCAGGGGACACTGAAGCTTTCTTT
>TRBJ2-7|TRBV27|-|once
CASSLSPDLSYEQYF
TGTGCCAGCAGTTTATCGCCCGACCTCTCCTACGAGCAGTACTTC
>TRBJ2-7|TRBV29-1|-|-
CSVEVYGEPTYEQYF
TGCAGCGTTGAAGTGTATGGGGAGCCCACCTACGAGCAGTACTTC
>TRBJ2-3|TRBV9|TRBD2|once
CASSAGGKDTQYF
TGTGCCAGCAGCGCCGGGGGGAAAGATACGCAGTATTTT
>TRBJ2-7|TRBV2|TRBD1|once
CASSEVQTGEQYF
TGTGCCAGCAGTGAAGTCCAGACAGGGGAGCAGTACTTC
>TRBJ1-2|TRBV30|-|-
CASEGVYGYTF
TGTGCCTCCGAGGGGGTTTATGGCTACACCTTC
>TRBJ1-1|TRBV19|-|-
CASSQTGVQTEAFF
TGTGCCAGTAGTCAGACGGGGGTTCAGACTGAAGCTTTCTTT
>TRBJ2-7|TRBV7-6|TRBD1|-
CASSLAEIGQGIEEQYF
TGTGCCAGCAGCTTAGCCGAAATCGGACAGGGGATTGAGGAGCAGTACTTC
>TRBJ2-5|TRBV2|TRBD1|-
CASSEQGQGGETQYF
TGTGCCAGCAGTGAACAAGGACAGGGGGGAGAGACCCAGTACTTC
>TRBJ2-7|TRBV29-1|-|-
CSVGSLLSYEQYF
TGCAGCGTTGGTTCTCTCCTCTCCTACGAGCAGTACTTC
>TRBJ1-2|TRBV9|-|few
CASSVRAEGGGLNYGYTF
TGTGCCAGCAGCGTTCGAGCAGAGGGGGGAGGATTAAACTATGGCTACACCTTC
>TRBJ1-2|TRBV25-1|-|-
CASMGSEGYTF
TGTGCCAGCATGGGATCGGAGGGCTACACCTTC
>TRBJ2-1|TRBV29-1|TRBD2|-
CSVVGLAGSIRSSYNEQFF
TGCAGCGTCGTGGGACTAGCGGGCTCAATCAGGAGCTCCTACAATGAGCAGTTCTTC
>TRBJ2-7|TRBV7-3|-|-
CASSLEPGSYEQYF
TGTGCCAGCAGCTTAGAACCTGGGTCCTACGAGCAGTACTTC
>TRBJ2-3|TRBV9|TRBD2|-
CASSVVPGLAGPTDTQYF
TGTGCCAGCAGCGTAGTACCGGGACTAGCGGGGCCCACAGATACGCAGTATTTT
>TRBJ2-3|TRBV5-1|-|-
CASSLAAGAGADTQYF
TGCGCCAGCAGCTTGGCGGCAGGGGCAGGCGCAGATACGCAGTATTTT
>TRBJ1-5|TRBV30|-|-
CAWRQDGLNQPQHF
TGTGCCTGGAGACAGGACGGCCTCAATCAGCCCCAGCATTTT
>TRBJ2-7|TRBV6-5|-|-
CASSPRGRSQVEQYF
TGTGCCAGCAGTCCCAGGGGCCGGTCTCAGGTGGAGCAGTACTTC
>TRBJ2-7|TRBV6-6|TRBD1|-
CASSYRDRETYEQYF
TGTGCCAGCAGTTACCGGGACAGGGAGACCTACGAGCAGTACTTC
>TRBJ2-1|TRBV7-2|-|-
CASSFTPGAPQFF
TGTGCCAGCAGTTTTACCCCGGGGGCGCCGCAGTTCTTC